A selection of T cell receptor beta chains follows, all from one sample in a study of CXCR3-negative and CXCR3-positive naive CD8 T cells. TCRdb processed the 5' RACE reads again and assigns one entry to each CDR3 protein, with no DNA. This table holds tens of thousands of distinct CDR3 sequences. The sequencing sample was made of naive CXCR3+ CD8+ T cells from blood. The receptors originated from a human donor in good health. Some clones in this sample may be carry-over from other donors' samples. The CDR3 runs from the conserved cysteine through the conserved F or W.

V gene	J gene	CDR3 protein
TRBV29-1	TRBJ2-3	CSVDIGQDPTDTQYF
TRBV7-6	TRBJ2-1	CASSSSGLDGNEQFF
TRBV7-2	TRBJ2-3	CASSLVLLSSDTQYF
TRBV7-9	TRBJ2-4	CASSWGAKNIQYF
TRBV23-1	TRBJ1-5	CASSHRQVLGHQPQHF
TRBV29-1	TRBJ2-5	CSVLPGAEETQYF
TRBV29-1	TRBJ2-7	CSVVGWSGEQYF
TRBV20-1	TRBJ2-7	CSALGTGSSYEQYF
TRBV20-1	TRBJ1-4	CSARDQLGPTAWAEKLFF
TRBV25-1	TRBJ1-5	CASSEFQLPQHF
TRBV29-1	TRBJ2-1	CSVHLLSYNEQFF
TRBV29-1	TRBJ2-7	CSVDTWTGGTYEQYF
TRBV27	TRBJ1-3	CASSSRISGNTIYF
TRBV12-3/TRBV12-4	TRBJ2-1	CASSFSVNEQFF
TRBV4-1	TRBJ2-2	CASSQGRSGELFF
TRBV9	TRBJ2-7	CASSEGQGGNYEQYF
TRBV29-1	TRBJ2-7	CSVVGLPRERGGEQYF